The 11 T cell receptor beta chains below come from one sample, sequenced in a study of naive and memory T cell subsets. The beta constant-region primer was an equimolar mix of two oligonucleotides covering TRBC1 and TRBC2. The ligated cDNA underwent four PCR rounds using SP2 and nested alpha and beta constant-region primers. Using its own MiXCR run on the UMI-ligation and nested PCR reads, TCRdb lists one record per CDR3 protein. The sample includes more than 100,000 distinct CDR3 sequences, 30% to 45% seen only once; the top ten take 0.75% to 1%. Sample: central memory CD4+ T cells from blood. The receptors were sampled from a human donor in good health.

V and J are TRBV7-6 and TRBJ2-7; 10 positions match TRBD1. The CDR3 is 14 amino acids. V lost 5 bases, J lost 7 bases, and 8 bases stayed unmatched. The germline gives CDR1 SGHVS, CDR2 FNYEAQ. The CDR3 sequence: CASSNRDRGGEQYF. CDR3 nucleotide sequence: TGTGCCAGCAGCAACCGGGACAGGGGTGGAGAGCAGTACTTC. The full variable domain, completed using reference TRBV7-6 and TRBJ2-7, is GAGVSQSPRYKVTKRGQDVALRCDPISGHVSLYWYRQALGQGPEFLTYFNYEAQQDKSGLPNDRFSAERPEGSISTLTIQRTEQRDSAMYRCASSNRDRGGEQYFGPGTRLTVT.

This clonotype was detected only a few times. This sequence joins TRBV27 and TRBJ2-1; 15 bases agree with TRBD2. Germline CDR1 MNHEY, CDR2 SMNVEV (reference sequence). V shed 6 bases and J 8 bases; nucleotides not matched to a gene: 11. There are 17 residues in the CDR3. The CDR3: CASRWTSGRATHYEQFF. The CDR3 region has the DNA TGTGCCAGCAGATGGACTAGCGGGAGGGCCACTCACTATGAGCAGTTCTTC.

The chain couples TRBV7-9 to TRBJ1-5; no firm D call. Germline V gives CDR1 SEHNR, CDR2 FQNEAQ (reference sequence). This CDR3 region has 15 residues. Trimming removed 5 bases at V and 3 bases at J, with 14 bases between. Here the CDR3 reads CASSPGPGLNQPQHF. DNA for the CDR3: TGTGCCAGCAGCCCAGGACCGGGCCTCAATCAGCCCCAGCATTTT.

This chain uses TRBV20-1 with TRBJ2-3; D perhaps matches TRBD2 (6 bases). Germline CDR1 and CDR2: DFQATT and SNEGSKA (reference sequence). V dropped 0 bases and J dropped 5 bases, with 18 bases sitting between them. The CDR3 sequence is 16 residues long. The CDR3 bases are TGCAGTGCTAGAGATCCGATTAGCGGAAGATTAGATACGCAGTATTTT. This translates into CSARDPISGRLDTQYF.

The chain recombines TRBV6-5 with TRBJ2-5; the D gene is possibly TRBD2 (6 bases). The CDR3 totals 16 residues. V gave up 7 bases and J gave up 0 bases, with 18 bases separating them. CDR1 and CDR2 (germline): MNHEY, SVGAGI. CDR3 loop: CASKRRAPGYQETQYF. CDR3 nucleotide sequence: TGTGCCAGCAAGAGGAGGGCTCCAGGGTACCAAGAGACCCAGTACTTC.

The chain has TRBV5-1 and TRBJ1-4; D is uncertain. V was cut by 1 base and J by 0 bases, with 4 bases left in between. Germline V gene data show CDR1 as SGHRS and CDR2 as YFSETQ. This CDR3 has 14 residues. The CDR3 DNA is TGCGCCAGCAGCTTGTTAACAACTAATGAAAAACTGTTTTTT. It codes for CASSLLTTNEKLFF.

The genes are TRBV7-2 and TRBJ1-6, with D perhaps TRBD1 (5 bases). The V gene lost 4 bases and the J gene lost 0 bases, with 13 bases spanning the gap. Germline CDR1 reads SGHTA; CDR2 reads FQGNSA. The CDR3 runs 17 residues. The CDR3 spells CASSSRPGTSYNSPLHF. The CDR3 DNA is TGTGCCAGCAGCTCCCGCCCCGGGACCTCCTATAATTCACCCCTCCACTTT.

This clonotype was counted between two and nine times. The J gene is TRBJ2-2, the V gene TRBV11-2, with D uncertain. Germline V CDR1 and CDR2: SGHAT, FQNNGV. This CDR3 spans 15 amino acids. Trimming stripped 5 bases from V and 0 bases from J, with 10 bases between. The CDR3 bases are TGTGCCAGCAGCCTTTCGTTCGCGAACACCGGGGAGCTGTTTTTT. Its protein product is CASSLSFANTGELFF.

The chain uses TRBV11-2 and TRBJ1-2; D unclear. The CDR3 length is 14 residues. CDR1 SGHAT and CDR2 FQNNGV come from the germline V gene. The ends were cut back, 5 bases at V and 4 bases at J, with 14 bases in the middle. The CDR3 is CASSRATGSYGYTF. The CDR3 bases are TGTGCCAGCAGCCGGGCCACCGGATCCTATGGCTACACCTTC.

The chain has TRBV20-1 and TRBJ2-7, with D uncertain. V was clipped by 6 bases and J by 2 bases, with 11 bases between them. CDR3 length: 12 residues. From germline, CDR1 is DFQATT and CDR2 SNEGSKA (reference sequence). Written as DNA, the CDR3 is TGCAGTGCCAAGCTCGGTCCCTACGAGCAGTACTTC. Translating it yields CSAKLGPYEQYF.

The rearrangement uses TRBV10-3 and TRBJ2-1; 7 bases map to TRBD2. CDR1 is ENHRY and CDR2 is SYGVKD in the germline V gene. V shed 2 bases and J 1 base; nucleotides not matched to a gene: 5. The CDR3 runs to 16 residues. This CDR3 reads CAISEPTSPSYNEQFF. CDR3 nucleotides: TGTGCCATCAGTGAGCCGACTAGCCCTTCCTACAATGAGCAGTTCTTC.